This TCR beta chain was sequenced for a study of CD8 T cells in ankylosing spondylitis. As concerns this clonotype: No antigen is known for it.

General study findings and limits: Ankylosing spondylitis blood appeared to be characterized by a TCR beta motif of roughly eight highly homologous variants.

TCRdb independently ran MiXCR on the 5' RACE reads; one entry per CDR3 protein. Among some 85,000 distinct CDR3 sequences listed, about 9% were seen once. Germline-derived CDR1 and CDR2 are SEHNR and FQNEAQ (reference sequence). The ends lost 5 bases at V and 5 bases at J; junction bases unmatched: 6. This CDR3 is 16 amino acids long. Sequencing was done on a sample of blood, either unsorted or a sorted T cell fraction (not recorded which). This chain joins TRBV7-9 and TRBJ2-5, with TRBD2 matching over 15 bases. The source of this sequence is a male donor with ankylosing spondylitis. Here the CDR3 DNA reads TGTGCCAGCAGCCTCCGGACTAGCGGGAGGGCCGAGACCCAGTACTTC. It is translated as CASSLRTSGRAETQYF.